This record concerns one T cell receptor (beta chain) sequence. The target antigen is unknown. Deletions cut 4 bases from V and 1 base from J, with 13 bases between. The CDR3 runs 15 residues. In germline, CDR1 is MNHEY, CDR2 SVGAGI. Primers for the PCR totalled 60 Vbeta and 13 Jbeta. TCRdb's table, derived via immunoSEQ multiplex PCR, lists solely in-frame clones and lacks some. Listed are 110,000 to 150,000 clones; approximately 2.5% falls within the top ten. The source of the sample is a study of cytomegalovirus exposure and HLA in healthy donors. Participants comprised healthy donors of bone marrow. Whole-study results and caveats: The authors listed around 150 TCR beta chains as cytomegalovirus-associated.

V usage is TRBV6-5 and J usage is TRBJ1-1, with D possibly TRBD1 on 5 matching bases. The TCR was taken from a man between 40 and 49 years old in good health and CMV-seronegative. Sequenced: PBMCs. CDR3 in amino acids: CASSLRYQGNTEAFF. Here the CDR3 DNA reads TGTGCCAGCAGTTTACGATACCAGGGGAACACTGAAGCTTTCTTT.